Following are 20 T cell receptor beta chains from one sample sequenced in a study of response to subunit inactivated influenza vaccine. TCRdb itself ran the RT-PCR reads through MiXCR, one entry per CDR3 protein. The sample lists 150,000 to 200,000 distinct CDR3 sequences; about an eighth were seen once. These sequences were also reported in another study, on T cells expressing NK-cell markers. As that report states: In generating TCR beta cDNA, 5'RACE template switching with UMIs was used.

The sample here was CD8+ T cells sorted from PBMCs, taken 11 to 12 days after vaccination. Every receptor here comes from a man aged 50-59 years who received an inactivated influenza vaccine.

Points on this clonotype: This may arise from a read error, as a much more abundant clone is one base away. The V call is TRBV3-1, the J call TRBJ2-2; tentative D call: TRBD1 (6 bases). CDR3 size: 16 residues. Germline CDR1 LGHDT, CDR2 YNNKEL (reference sequence). The CDR3 DNA is TGTGCCATCAGCCAAGAATTTTCAGGGGTCCCCGGGGAGCTGTTTTTT. Its protein product is CAISQEFSGVPGELFF.

The rearrangement links TRBV5-1 to TRBJ2-1, with 16 bases that match TRBD2. CDR3 size: 14 residues. Germline V gene sequence: CDR1 SGHRS, CDR2 YFSETQ. Trimming cost V 4 bases and J 9 bases; bases outside gene matches: 1. The CDR3 protein is CASSGTSGRGEQFF. The CDR3 region has the DNA TGCGCCAGCAGCGGGACTAGCGGGAGGGGTGAGCAGTTCTTC.

CDR3 coding DNA: TGCAGCGGTGCAGAGCGGCCGACAGATACGCAGTATTTT. Its translation is CSGAERPTDTQYF. V and J are TRBV29-1 and TRBJ2-3, with D possibly being TRBD2 (5 bases). The germline V gene encodes CDR1 SQVTM and CDR2 ANQGSEA. The V and J ends lost 7 bases and 3 bases respectively, with 14 bases between them. The CDR3 consists of 13 residues.

This chain joins TRBV28 and TRBJ1-5; possibly TRBD1 for D (6 bases). Germline CDR1 reads MDHEN; CDR2 reads SYDVKM. V dropped 6 bases and J dropped 2 bases, with 17 bases sitting between them. The CDR3 length is 16 residues. DNA for the CDR3: TGTGCCAGCAGGCCTATGTTGGGGGGCGGCAATCAGCCCCAGCATTTT. This translates into CASRPMLGGGNQPQHF. Filled out from reference TRBV28 and TRBJ1-5, the complete variable domain reads DVKVTQSSRYLVKRTGEKVFLECVQDMDHENMFWYRQDPGLGLRLIYFSYDVKMKEKGDIPEGYSVSREKKERFSLILESASTNQTSMYLCASRPMLGGGNQPQHFGDGTRLSIL.

The V call is TRBV20-1, the J call TRBJ2-7; TRBD2 aligns across 9 bases. From germline, CDR1 is DFQATT and CDR2 SNEGSKA (reference sequence). J was trimmed by 5 bases and V by 0 bases; bases with no gene match: 8. There are 15 residues in the CDR3. The CDR3 DNA sequence: TGCAGTGCTAGAGATCTGGCGGGAGGGCCCCACGAGCAGTACTTC. Residues: CSARDLAGGPHEQYF.

Many counts were recorded for this clonotype. J is TRBJ2-5 and V is TRBV12-3 or TRBV12-4, with 11 bases aligning to TRBD2. After removal of 7 bases from V and 0 bases from J, the junction contained 16 bases not matched to a gene. This CDR3 has 19 residues. The CDR3 reads CASTPQTGTSGKYQETQYF. CDR3 nucleotides: TGTGCCAGCACTCCCCAAACCGGGACTAGCGGAAAGTACCAAGAGACCCAGTACTTC.

In its sample, this clonotype was seen many times. V is TRBV7-8 and J is TRBJ1-1, with no clear D. V shed 1 base and J shed 1 base, with 4 bases lying between them. The CDR3 is 13 residues long. Germline lookup yields CDR1 SGHVS and CDR2 FQNEAQ. CDR3 coding DNA: TGTGCCAGCAGCTTAGTCCGGAACACTGAAGCTTTCTTT. This sequence encodes CASSLVRNTEAFF. Filled out from reference TRBV7-8 and TRBJ1-1, the complete variable domain reads GAGVSQSPRYKVAKRGQDVALRCDPISGHVSLFWYQQALGQGPEFLTYFQNEAQLDKSGLPSDRFFAERPEGSVSTLKIQRTQQEDSAVYLCASSLVRNTEAFFGQGTRLTVV.

This clonotype was counted a few times. V gene TRBV7-9 combines with J gene TRBJ2-1, with D unresolved. Trimming removed 5 bases from V and 9 bases from J, with 11 bases in between. The CDR3 extends over 12 amino acids. CDR1 SEHNR and CDR2 FQNEAQ come from the germline V gene (reference sequence). CDR3 nucleotides: TGTGCCAGCAGCATAGACCCCGTTGAGCAGTTCTTC. Its translation is CASSIDPVEQFF.

This clonotype was counted between two and nine times. The chain is built from TRBV7-9 and TRBJ2-1; D might be TRBD1 (6 bases). This CDR3 has 12 amino acids. With 5 bases removed from V and 7 bases from J, the gap between germline ends came to 9 bases. In germline, CDR1 is SEHNR, CDR2 FQNEAQ (reference sequence). CDR3 nucleotide sequence: TGTGCCAGCAGCATGGGACATAATGAGCAGTTCTTC. This codes for CASSMGHNEQFF. Based on the CDR3 plus reference TRBV7-9 and TRBJ2-1, the full variable domain is DTGVSQNPRHKITKRGQNVTFRCDPISEHNRLYWYRQTLGQGPEFLTYFQNEAQLEKSRLLSDRFSAERPKGSFSTLEIQRTEQGDSAMYLCASSMGHNEQFFGPGTRLTVL.

This chain uses TRBV6-2 or TRBV6-3 with TRBJ1-1, with TRBD1 matching over 9 bases. Germline CDR1 MNHEY, CDR2 SVGEGT. V dropped 6 bases and J dropped 7; count of bases not matched to a gene: 3. The CDR3 is 12 amino acids. CDR3: CASRGDRVEAFF. Here the CDR3 DNA reads TGTGCCAGCAGGGGGGACAGGGTTGAAGCTTTCTTT.

The genes are TRBV4-3 and TRBJ2-1, with 11 bases that match TRBD2. The germline V gene has CDR1 LGHNA and CDR2 YSLEER. This CDR3 contains 15 residues. With 2 bases clipped from V and 8 bases from J, the junction kept 5 bases outside the gene matches. The DNA of the CDR3 is TGCGCCAGCAGCCAAATAGCGGGGGGGCTCGATGAGCAGTTCTTC. It specifies CASSQIAGGLDEQFF.

This clonotype was detected a few times. The genes are TRBV28 and TRBJ2-1; 7 bases are shared with TRBD2. The V gene end was trimmed by 3 bases and the J gene end by 4 bases; junction bases not matched to a gene: 9. CDR1 and CDR2 from the germline V gene are MDHEN and SYDVKM. The CDR3 has 16 residues. The CDR3 DNA reads TGTGCCAGCAGTTTGGGGCTAGCGGACAAATACAATGAGCAGTTCTTC. Encoded protein: CASSLGLADKYNEQFF.

A single count supports this clonotype. The chain is built from TRBV12-2 and TRBJ2-1; the table gives TRBD2 as D, unverified against the DNA. TRBV12-2 is flagged as a pseudogene. This CDR3 has 15 amino acids. The DNA for the CDR3 is TGTGCAAGTCGCTTAGCCCTCACTAGCTACAATGAGCAGTTCTTC. Protein product: CASRLALTSYNEQFF.

In nucleotides, the CDR3 is TGTGCAAGTCGCTTAGGGTTGTGTAGGGGTACGGACACCGGGGAGCTGTTTTTT. Its protein is CASRLGLCRGTDTGELFF. The V gene is TRBV12-2, the J gene TRBJ2-2; TRBD1 is the table's D call, not checked against the DNA. TRBV12-2 is a recognized pseudogene. CDR3 length equals 18 residues.

This clonotype turned up a few times. The V gene is TRBV5-1, the J gene TRBJ1-5; D is ambiguous. The V gene lost 5 bases and the J gene lost 2 bases, with 8 bases spanning the gap. The CDR3 has 13 amino acids. Germline CDR1 is SGHRS and CDR2 is YFSETQ. The CDR3 nucleotides read TGCGCCAGCAGATCTGGGGGCAATCAGCCCCAGCATTTT. Its protein is CASRSGGNQPQHF.

This clonotype was seen at least ten times. The CDR3 DNA is TGTGCCAGCAGTTTACGGGGGTTTGAGACCCAGTACTTC. It yields the protein CASSLRGFETQYF. The chain is built from TRBV12-3 or TRBV12-4 and TRBJ2-5; perhaps TRBD2 as D (6 bases). The CDR3 contains 13 residues. V lost 2 bases, J lost 5 bases, and 9 bases lay in between.

This clonotype was counted many times. The chain links TRBV6-2 or TRBV6-3 to TRBJ2-1; a weak D match, TRBD2 (6 bases). With 5 bases removed from V and 10 bases from J, the gap between germline ends came to 12 bases. Germline values: CDR1 MNHEY, CDR2 SVGEGT. This CDR3 comprises 12 residues. CDR3 protein: CASSRRAREQFF. DNA for the CDR3: TGTGCCAGCAGTCGGAGGGCCAGGGAGCAGTTCTTC.

This clonotype appeared many times. The chain couples TRBV5-6 to TRBJ2-1; TRBD2 is a possible D gene (5 bases). The CDR3 has 14 amino acids. The germline V gene has CDR1 SGHDT and CDR2 YYEEEE. Trimming took 3 bases from V and 1 from J, leaving 8 bases between them. CDR3: CASSWGVSYNEQFF. The CDR3 DNA follows: TGTGCCAGCAGCTGGGGAGTTTCCTACAATGAGCAGTTCTTC.

This clonotype showed up just a few times. The CDR3 coding sequence is TGTGCCAGCACTGCGTGGGGCTCTGGGGCCAACGTCCTGACTTTC. It specifies CASTAWGSGANVLTF. V usage is TRBV2 and J usage is TRBJ2-6; D is undetermined. V was pared by 7 bases and J by 0 bases, with 10 bases between. The CDR3 contains 15 residues. Germline CDR1 is SNHLY and CDR2 is FYNNEI.

The chain recombines TRBV6-2 or TRBV6-3 with TRBJ1-1; D gene uncertain. Between the trimmed V and J ends, which lost 5 bases and 0 bases, there was a span of 7 bases. CDR1 is MNHEY and CDR2 is SVGEGT in the germline V gene. The CDR3 totals 13 residues. The CDR3 loop reads CASSIGMNTEAFF. The CDR3 DNA is TGTGCCAGCAGTATAGGTATGAACACTGAAGCTTTCTTT.